The clone carrying this T cell receptor beta chain was observed a handful of times. Its target is not known. TCR alpha and TCR beta cDNA libraries carrying sample barcodes and UMIs were produced by 5'RACE using constant-segment primers. TCRdb re-analysed the 5' RACE reads in MiXCR, keeping a single row per CDR3 protein. The table lists around 220,000 distinct CDR3 sequences, about a sixth of them singletons. Trimming removed 5 bases from V and 0 bases from J, with 4 bases in between. The CDR3 runs 12 residues. Per the germline V gene, CDR1 is ENHRY and CDR2 is SYGVKD. This specimen belongs to a study of T-cell memory formation after mild COVID-19. Turning to the study itself: The two donors had largely donor-specific TCR clusters.

Notes on the study in general: From day 15 to 85, contracting clones were balanced between CD4 and CD8, whereas later expanders leaned toward CD4+.

The sequenced sample consisted of PBMCs or a T cell subset sorted from them (not recorded which). The chain joins TRBV10-3 to TRBJ1-1; no clear D gene. The TCR sequence derives from a man aged 18 to 35 who had mild COVID-19 (a few samples of this study predate the infection). Cell type and time point are not known. The CDR3 nucleotides read TGTGCCATCAGTTACATGAACACTGAAGCTTTCTTT. This sequence encodes CAISYMNTEAFF.